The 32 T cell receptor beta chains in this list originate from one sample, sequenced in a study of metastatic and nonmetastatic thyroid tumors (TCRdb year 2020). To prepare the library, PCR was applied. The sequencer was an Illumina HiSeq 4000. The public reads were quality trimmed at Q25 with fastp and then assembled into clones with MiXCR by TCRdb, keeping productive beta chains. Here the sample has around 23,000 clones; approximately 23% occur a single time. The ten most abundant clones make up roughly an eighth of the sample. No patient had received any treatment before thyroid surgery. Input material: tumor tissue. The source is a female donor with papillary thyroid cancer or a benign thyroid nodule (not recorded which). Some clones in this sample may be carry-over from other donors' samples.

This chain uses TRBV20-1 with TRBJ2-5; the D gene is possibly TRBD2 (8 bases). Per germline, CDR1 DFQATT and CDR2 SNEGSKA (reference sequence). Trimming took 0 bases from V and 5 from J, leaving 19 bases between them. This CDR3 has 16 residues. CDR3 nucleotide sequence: TGCAGTGCTAGAGACCCTGGAGGGGGCGGGGGGGAGACCCAGTACTTC. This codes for CSARDPGGGGGETQYF.

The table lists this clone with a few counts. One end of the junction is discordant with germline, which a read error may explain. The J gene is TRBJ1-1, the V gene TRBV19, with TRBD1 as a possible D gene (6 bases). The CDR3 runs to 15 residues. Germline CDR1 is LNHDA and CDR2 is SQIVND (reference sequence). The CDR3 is CASPTRRGGNTETFF. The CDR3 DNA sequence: TGTGCCAGTCCGACTCGTCGGGGGGGCAACACTGAAACTTTCTTT.

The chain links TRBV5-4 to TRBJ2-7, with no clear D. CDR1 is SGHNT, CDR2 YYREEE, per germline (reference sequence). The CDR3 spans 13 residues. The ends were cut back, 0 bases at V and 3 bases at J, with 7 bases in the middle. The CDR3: CASSLDNFYEQYF. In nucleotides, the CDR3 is TGTGCCAGCAGCTTGGACAATTTCTACGAGCAGTACTTC.

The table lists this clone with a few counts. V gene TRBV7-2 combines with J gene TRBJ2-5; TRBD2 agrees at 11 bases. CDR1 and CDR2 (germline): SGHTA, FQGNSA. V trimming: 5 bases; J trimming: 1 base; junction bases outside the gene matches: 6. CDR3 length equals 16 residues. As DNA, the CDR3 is TGTGCCAGCAGCCTTGGACTAGCGGGTCCCCAAGAGACCCAGTACTTC. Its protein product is CASSLGLAGPQETQYF. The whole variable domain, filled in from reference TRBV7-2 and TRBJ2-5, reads GAGVSQSPSNKVTEKGKDVELRCDPISGHTALYWYRQSLGQGLEFLIYFQGNSAPDKSGLPSDRFSAERTGGSVSTLTIQRTQQEDSAVYLCASSLGLAGPQETQYFGPGTRLLVL.

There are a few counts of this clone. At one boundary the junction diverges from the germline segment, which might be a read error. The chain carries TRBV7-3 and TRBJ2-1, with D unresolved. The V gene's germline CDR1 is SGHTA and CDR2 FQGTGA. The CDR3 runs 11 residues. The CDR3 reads CASSHGTLQSF. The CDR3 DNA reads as TGTGCCAGCAGCCACGGAACTTTGCAGTCCTTC.

This CDR3 is CASTTETRSSYNEQFF. CDR3 DNA sequence: TGTGCCAGCACAACCGAGACTCGTAGCTCCTACAATGAGCAGTTCTTC. The chain joins TRBV6-1 to TRBJ2-1, with D unclear. CDR1 MNHNS and CDR2 SASEGT come from the germline V gene. The CDR3 is 16 amino acids. The V gene lost 7 bases and the J gene lost 0 bases, with 16 bases spanning the gap.

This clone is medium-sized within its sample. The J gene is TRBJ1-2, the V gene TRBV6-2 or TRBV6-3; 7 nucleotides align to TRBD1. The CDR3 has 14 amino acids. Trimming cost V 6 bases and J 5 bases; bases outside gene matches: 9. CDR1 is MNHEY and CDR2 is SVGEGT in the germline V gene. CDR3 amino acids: CASSWETGSYGYTF. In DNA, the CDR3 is TGTGCCAGCAGCTGGGAGACAGGGAGTTATGGCTACACCTTC.

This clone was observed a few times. This CDR3 reads CATSPREAGSSYNSPLHF. CDR3 nucleotide sequence: TGTGCCACCAGTCCTCGAGAAGCAGGGAGCTCCTATAATTCACCCCTCCACTTT. This chain uses TRBV24-1 with TRBJ1-6, with D possibly being TRBD1 (5 bases). V was clipped by 6 bases and J by 0 bases, with 17 bases between them. Germline V gene data show CDR1 as KGHDR and CDR2 as SFDVKD. The CDR3 is 18 residues long.

CDR3 in amino acids: CSAKRSGSMGYEQYF. CDR3 DNA sequence: TGCAGTGCCAAGAGGAGCGGGAGTATGGGTTACGAGCAGTACTTC. The chain couples TRBV20-1 to TRBJ2-7; TRBD2 matches at 8 bases. V gave up 6 bases and J gave up 4 bases; unmatched junction bases: 14. CDR1 is DFQATT and CDR2 is SNEGSKA in the germline V gene (reference sequence). This CDR3 is built from 15 residues.

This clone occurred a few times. The CDR3 DNA sequence: TGTGCCAGTAGTGAGACACCCTCCTACGAGCAGTACTTC. This gives the protein CASSETPSYEQYF. The V and J genes are TRBV19 and TRBJ2-7; D remains unclear. CDR1 and CDR2 (germline): LNHDA, SQIVND (reference sequence). V dropped 5 bases and J dropped 0 bases, with 8 bases sitting between them. The CDR3 has 13 residues.

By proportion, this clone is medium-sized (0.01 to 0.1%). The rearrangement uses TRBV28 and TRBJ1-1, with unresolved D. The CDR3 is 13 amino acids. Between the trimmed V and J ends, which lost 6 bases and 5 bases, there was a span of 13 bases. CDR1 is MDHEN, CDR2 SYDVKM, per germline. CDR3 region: CASRFPVSTEAFF. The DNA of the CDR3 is TGTGCCAGCAGATTTCCCGTTAGTACTGAAGCTTTCTTT.

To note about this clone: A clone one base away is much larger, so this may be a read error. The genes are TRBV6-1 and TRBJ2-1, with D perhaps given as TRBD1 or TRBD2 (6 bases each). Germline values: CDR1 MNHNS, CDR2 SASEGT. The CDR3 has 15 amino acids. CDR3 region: CASSPRVARDNEQLF. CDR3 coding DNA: TGTGCCAGCAGCCCGAGGGTGGCGCGGGACAATGAGCAGCTCTTC.

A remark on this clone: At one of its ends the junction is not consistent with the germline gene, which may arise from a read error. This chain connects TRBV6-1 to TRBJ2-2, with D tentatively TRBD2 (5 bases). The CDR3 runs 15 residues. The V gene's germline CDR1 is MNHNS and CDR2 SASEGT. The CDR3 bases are TGTGCCAGCAGTTTATCGGCGGCTGGCACCGGGGAGCTGCTTTTT. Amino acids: CASSLSAAGTGELLF.

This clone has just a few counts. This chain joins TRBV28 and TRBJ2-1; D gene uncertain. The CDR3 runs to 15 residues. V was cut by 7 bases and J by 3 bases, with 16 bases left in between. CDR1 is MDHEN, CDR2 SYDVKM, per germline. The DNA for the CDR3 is TGTGCCAGCACTCCCGATGGACGCCTCTACAATGAGCAGTTCTTC. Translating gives CASTPDGRLYNEQFF.

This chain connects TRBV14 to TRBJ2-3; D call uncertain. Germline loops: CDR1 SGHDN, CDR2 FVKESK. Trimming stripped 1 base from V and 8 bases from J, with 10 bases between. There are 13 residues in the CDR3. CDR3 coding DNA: TGTGCCAGCAGCCAAGTTGACTTGGCTACGCAGTATTTT. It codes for CASSQVDLATQYF.

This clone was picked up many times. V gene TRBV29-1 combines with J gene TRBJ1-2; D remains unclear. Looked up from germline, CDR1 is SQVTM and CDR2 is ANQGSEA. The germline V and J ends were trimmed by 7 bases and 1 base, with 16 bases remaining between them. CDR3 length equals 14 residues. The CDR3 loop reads CSGADGSNNYGYTF. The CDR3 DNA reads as TGCAGCGGGGCAGATGGGTCTAATAACTATGGCTACACCTTC. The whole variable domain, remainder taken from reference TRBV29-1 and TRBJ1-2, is SAVISQKPSRDICQRGTSLTIQCQVDSQVTMMFWYRQQPGQSLTLIATANQGSEATYESGFVIDKFPISRPNLTFSTLTVSNMSPEDSSIYLCSGADGSNNYGYTFGSGTRLTVV.

In nucleotides, the CDR3 is TGTGCCAGCAGCCTAAAAGCAGGGGAAGGCTATGGCTACACCTTC. Protein sequence: CASSLKAGEGYGYTF. The chain carries TRBV12-3 or TRBV12-4 and TRBJ1-2, with a possible D match to TRBD1 (6 bases). This CDR3 region has 15 residues. Trimming took 6 bases from V and 4 from J, leaving 18 bases between them.

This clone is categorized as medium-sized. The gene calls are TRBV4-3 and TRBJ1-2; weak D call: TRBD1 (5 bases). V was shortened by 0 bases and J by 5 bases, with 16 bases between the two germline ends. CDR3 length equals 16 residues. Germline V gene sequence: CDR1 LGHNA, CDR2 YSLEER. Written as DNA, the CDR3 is TGCGCCAGCAGCCAAGATCCGGCAGGGATCATGTATGGCTACACCTTC. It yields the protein CASSQDPAGIMYGYTF.

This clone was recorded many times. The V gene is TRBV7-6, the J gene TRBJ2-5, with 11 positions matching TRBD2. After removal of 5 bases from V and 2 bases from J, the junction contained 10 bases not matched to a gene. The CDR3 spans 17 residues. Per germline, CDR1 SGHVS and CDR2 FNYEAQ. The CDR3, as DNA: TGTGCCAGCAGCCAATCCAGTCTAGCGGGAGGACAAGAGACCCAGTACTTC. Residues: CASSQSSLAGGQETQYF. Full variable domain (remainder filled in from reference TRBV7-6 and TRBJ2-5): GAGVSQSPRYKVTKRGQDVALRCDPISGHVSLYWYRQALGQGPEFLTYFNYEAQQDKSGLPNDRFSAERPEGSISTLTIQRTEQRDSAMYRCASSQSSLAGGQETQYFGPGTRLLVL.

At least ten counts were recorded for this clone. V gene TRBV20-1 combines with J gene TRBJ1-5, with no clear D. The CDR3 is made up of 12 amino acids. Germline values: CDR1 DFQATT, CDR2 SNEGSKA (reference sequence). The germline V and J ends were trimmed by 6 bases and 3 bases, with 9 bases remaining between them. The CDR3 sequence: CSAYRPNQPQHF. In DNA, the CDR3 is TGCAGTGCGTACAGACCCAATCAGCCCCAGCATTTT.

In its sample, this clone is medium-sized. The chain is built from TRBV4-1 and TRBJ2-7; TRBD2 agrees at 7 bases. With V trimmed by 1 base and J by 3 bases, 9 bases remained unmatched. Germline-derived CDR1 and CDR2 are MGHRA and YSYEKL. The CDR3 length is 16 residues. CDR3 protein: CASSQVGERDLYEQYF. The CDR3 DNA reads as TGCGCCAGCAGCCAAGTGGGGGAGCGGGACCTCTACGAGCAGTACTTC.

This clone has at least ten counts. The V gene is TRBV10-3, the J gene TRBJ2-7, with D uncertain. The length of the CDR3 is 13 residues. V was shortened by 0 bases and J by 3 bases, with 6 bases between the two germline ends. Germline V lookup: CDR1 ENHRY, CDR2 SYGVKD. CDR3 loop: CAISESNSYEQYF. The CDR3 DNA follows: TGTGCCATCAGTGAGTCAAACAGCTACGAGCAGTACTTC.

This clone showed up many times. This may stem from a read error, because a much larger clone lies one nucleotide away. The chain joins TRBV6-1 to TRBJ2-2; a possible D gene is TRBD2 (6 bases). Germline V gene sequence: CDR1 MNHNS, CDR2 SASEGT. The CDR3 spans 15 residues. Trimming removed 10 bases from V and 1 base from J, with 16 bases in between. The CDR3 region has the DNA TGTGCCATCGGGGGAGCTAGCGTGAACACCGGGGAGCTGTTTTTT. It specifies CAIGGASVNTGELFF.

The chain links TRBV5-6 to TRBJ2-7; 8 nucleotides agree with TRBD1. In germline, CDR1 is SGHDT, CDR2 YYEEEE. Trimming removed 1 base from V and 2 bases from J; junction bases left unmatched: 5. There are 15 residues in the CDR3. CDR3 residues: CASSLPQGQAYEQYF. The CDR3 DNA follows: TGTGCCAGCAGCTTGCCCCAGGGACAGGCCTACGAGCAGTACTTC. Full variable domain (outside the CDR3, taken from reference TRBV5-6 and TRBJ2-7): DAGVTQSPTHLIKTRGQQVTLRCSPKSGHDTVSWYQQALGQGPQFIFQYYEEEERQRGNFPDRFSGHQFPNYSSELNVNALLLGDSALYLCASSLPQGQAYEQYFGPGTRLTVT.

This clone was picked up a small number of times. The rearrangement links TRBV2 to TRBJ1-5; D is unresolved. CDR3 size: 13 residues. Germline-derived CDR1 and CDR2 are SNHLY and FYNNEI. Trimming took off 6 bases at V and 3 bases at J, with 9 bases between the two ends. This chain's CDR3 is CASSQDHNQPQHF. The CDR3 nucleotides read TGTGCCAGCAGCCAGGACCACAATCAGCCCCAGCATTTT.

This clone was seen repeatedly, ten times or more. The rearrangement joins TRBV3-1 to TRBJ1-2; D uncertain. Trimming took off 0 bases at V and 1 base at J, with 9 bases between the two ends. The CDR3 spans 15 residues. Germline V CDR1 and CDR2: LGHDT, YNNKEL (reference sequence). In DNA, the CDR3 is TGTGCCAGCAGCCAAGACGGCAGCTTTAACTATGGCTACACCTTC. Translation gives CASSQDGSFNYGYTF.

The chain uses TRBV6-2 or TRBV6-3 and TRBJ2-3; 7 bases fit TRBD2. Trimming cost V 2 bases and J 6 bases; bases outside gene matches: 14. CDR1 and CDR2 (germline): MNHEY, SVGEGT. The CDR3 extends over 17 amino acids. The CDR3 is CASSYIEKAGTRDTQYF. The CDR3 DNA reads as TGTGCCAGCAGTTACATCGAAAAAGCGGGGACGAGGGATACGCAGTATTTT.

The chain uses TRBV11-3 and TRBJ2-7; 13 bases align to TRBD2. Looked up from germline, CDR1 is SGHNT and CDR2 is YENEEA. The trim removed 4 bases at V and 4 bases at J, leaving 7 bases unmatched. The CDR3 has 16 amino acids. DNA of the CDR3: TGTGCCAGCAGCTCCGGGACTAGCGGGAAGCTGTACGAGCAGTACTTC. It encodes CASSSGTSGKLYEQYF.

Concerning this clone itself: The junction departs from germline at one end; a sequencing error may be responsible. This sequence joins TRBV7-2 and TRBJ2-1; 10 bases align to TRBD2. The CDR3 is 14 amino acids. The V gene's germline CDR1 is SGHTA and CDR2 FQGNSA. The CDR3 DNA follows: TGTGCCAGCAGCCTCACTAGCGGGAATAATAAGCAGTCCTTC. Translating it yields CASSLTSGNNKQSF.

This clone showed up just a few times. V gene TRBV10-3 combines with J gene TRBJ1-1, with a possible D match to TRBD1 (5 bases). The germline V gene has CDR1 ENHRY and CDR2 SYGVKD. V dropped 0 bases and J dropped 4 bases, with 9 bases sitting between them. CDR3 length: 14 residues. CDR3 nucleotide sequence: TGTGCCATCAGTGAGTCAAGGGGCGCCACTGAAGCTTTCTTT. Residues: CAISESRGATEAFF.

The CDR3 sequence is CASSPEPAGALETQYF. The CDR3 DNA sequence: TGTGCCAGCAGCCCCGAACCAGCGGGAGCATTGGAGACCCAGTACTTC. The V and J genes are TRBV4-2 and TRBJ2-5; TRBD2 agrees at 8 bases. After removal of 4 bases from V and 5 bases from J, the junction contained 12 bases not matched to a gene. The CDR3 extends over 16 amino acids. Germline V gene sequence: CDR1 LGHNA, CDR2 YNFKEQ.

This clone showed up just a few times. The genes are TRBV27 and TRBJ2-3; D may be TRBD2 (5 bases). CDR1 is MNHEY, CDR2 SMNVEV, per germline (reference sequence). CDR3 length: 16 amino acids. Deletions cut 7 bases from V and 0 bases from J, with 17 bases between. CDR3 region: CASTPRGALSTDTQYF. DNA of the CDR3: TGTGCCAGCACCCCCCGGGGAGCCCTTAGCACAGATACGCAGTATTTT.